The subject of this entry is one T cell receptor (beta chain). This clone turned up a few times. Its antigen target is currently unknown. No quality values exist for individual bases; no much larger clone is one base distant. Each collaborating institution followed its own protocols to collect whole blood in K2EDTA tubes. For TCRbeta analysis, collaborators shipped samples in one of three forms: frozen whole blood, isolated PBMCs, or DNA extracted from either of those sample types. The source of the sample is a study of blood T cell repertoires in COVID-19 (dated by TCRdb to the early 2020s). About the study as a whole: Collaborator samples came from the United States, Italy and Spain and covered acute and convalescent phases of COVID-19. The prospective study material was composed of cDNA or gDNA derived from T cells, B-cell-depleted T cells, or PBMCs. Subjects who had been exposed to COVID-19, were actively infected with it, or had recovered from it provided the deeply sampled blood TCRbeta repertoires that made up the dataset. The repertoires were made available in a free public database intended to serve as a resource for research on the immune response to SARS-CoV-2. The samples were drawn from the first 160 participants of the ongoing ImmuneRACE study and from 950 to 1,500 subjects provided by 6 global collaborators. A de-identified subject ID, COVID-19 status, age in years and sex were almost always included in the sample metadata. Where available, HLA class I and class II types were obtained from metadata supplied by the sample provider rather than from assay-based typing. Study-wide findings and limitations: Clinical and demographic metadata were provided uncurated, with the amount varying by source and participant.

The immunoSEQ Assay, a bias-controlled multiplex PCR, was used to amplify TCRbeta CDR3 regions from genomic DNA. Per the original workflow: Nucleated cell counts per sample were estimated from amplification of reference gene primers within the assay. Sequence reads were collapsed and filtered to measure the absolute abundance of every unique TCRbeta CDR3 rearrangement. For each sample, productive Simpson clonality was calculated as the square root of Simpson's diversity index over productive rearrangements. Not all clones reach the TCRdb copy of this immuneACCESS table, which keeps in-frame sequences only. Checked studies attribute under half of the gap to unresolved V genes and leave the rest unexplained. V, J and clone size reflect that table, while D and trimming were determined from the DNA. The sample table shows about 210,000 clones, and almost 85% are seen once. 7.5% to 8% of the sample goes to the ten largest clones.

The V end gives up 5 bases and the J end 4 bases, leaving 4 bases in the junction not matched to a gene. The germline V gene (reference sequence) provides CDR1 LNHNV and CDR2 YYDKDF. From cysteine to phenylalanine, the CDR3 is 13 amino acids long. The DNA shown is the 39-base CDR3, in frame from base 1. The receptor was isolated from a woman between 50 and 59 years old with active or convalescent COVID-19. Recombination joined TRBV15 with TRBJ1-2; the junction holds 7 bases that match TRBD1. The sample comprised peripheral blood. The CDR3 in this case is CATSSTGSYGYTF. The DNA reads as follows: TGTGCCACCAGCTCGACAGGGAGCTATGGCTACACCTTC.